This T cell receptor beta chain derives from a study of spatial heterogeneity in lung cancer. As to time point: sample taken at primary tumor resection. Findings and limits, study-wide: Within tumors, counts of expanded alpha and beta TCRs tracked tumor mutation counts.

A single record per CDR3 protein comes from TCRdb applying MiXCR to the 5' RACE reads. The sample has some 21,000 distinct CDR3 sequences, 5% to 7.5% seen once; the top ten hold around a tenth. This clonotype was counted ten times or more. Its matching antigen is unknown. This CDR3 contains 14 residues. Per germline, CDR1 MNHEY and CDR2 SVGAGI. Trimming cost V 2 bases and J 5 bases; bases outside gene matches: 2. The rearrangement joins TRBV6-5 to TRBJ1-4, with 7 bases matching TRBD1. The source was lung tumor tissue, collected at surgery. This TCR came from a male donor with early-stage non-small cell lung cancer. For the CDR3, the DNA is TGTGCCAGCAGTTACGCGACAGGGAATGAAAAACTGTTTTTT. Translating it yields CASSYATGNEKLFF.